The T cell receptor (beta chain) described here comes from a study of beta chain features in type 1 diabetes. The study reverse transcribed the entire isolated RNA, so it sequenced expressed TCRB transcripts. Generated by immunoSEQ multiplex PCR, the TCRdb table keeps only in-frame clones and is missing some. Among around 500,000 clones, around 30% were seen once, and the ten largest hold around 0.065%. Overall study findings and caveats: Fewer insertions but more deletions were seen at VDJ junctions in type 1 diabetes patients.

Cells sorted by CD45RO/CCR7/CD25/CD127/CD95/CD27 comprised CD4+ naive, central memory, regulatory and stem cell-like memory cells. V gave up 5 bases and J gave up 0 bases; unmatched junction bases: 10. This CDR3 is 18 amino acids long. Germline V gene data show CDR1 as SGHNT and CDR2 as YENEEA. This clone was detected only a few times. Its antigen is unidentified. The chain joins TRBV11-3 to TRBJ2-1, with 10 bases aligning to TRBD2. The receptor was isolated from a man aged 18 to 29 in good health. Sequencing was done on a sample of naive CD4+ T cells from blood. CDR3 coding DNA: TGTGCCAGCAGCCCCGGTTGGGCTAGCGGGAGCTCCTACAATGAGCAGTTCTTC. Protein product: CASSPGWASGSSYNEQFF.